The clone carrying this T cell receptor (beta chain) was found once. This sample was taken from a study of blood T cell repertoires in COVID-19. Study context: Samples taken during acute and convalescent COVID-19 were collected in the United States, Italy and Spain. T cells, B-cell-depleted T cells, or PBMCs supplied cDNA or gDNA.

Sequenced by immunoSEQ multiplex PCR; TCRdb stores in-frame clones only, minus some. The sample has 250,000 to 350,000 clones, 75% to 90% seen once. Germline loops: CDR1 LNHNV, CDR2 YYDKDF (reference sequence). Trimming removed 0 bases at V and 7 bases at J, with 16 bases between. This CDR3 is 16 amino acids long. Participants came from roughly 23 US areas, aged about 18 to 95 years. Donors in Cohort 3 counted as recovered after two negative PCRs, clearance, or symptom resolution. The source of this sequence is a woman in her fifties or sixties who had recovered from COVID-19. The source material was PBMCs or T cells enriched from blood (not recorded which). The chain joins TRBV15 to TRBJ1-5; D gene uncertain. CDR3 sequence (DNA): TGTGCCACCAGCAGAGAATCACCTTCAAGGAGACAGCCCCAGCATTTT. Encoded protein: CATSRESPSRRQPQHF. Drawing the rest from reference TRBV15 and TRBJ1-5, the complete variable domain is DAMVIQNPRYQVTQFGKPVTLSCSQTLNHNVMYWYQQKSSQAPKLLFHYYDKDFNNEADTPDNFQSRRPNTSFCFLDIRSPGLGDTAMYLCATSRESPSRRQPQHFGDGTRLSIL.